This is a list of T cell receptor beta chains from one sample in a study of PD-L1 blockade in urothelial cancer. TCRdb's table, derived via immunoSEQ multiplex PCR, lists solely in-frame clones and lacks some. In the table there are about 24,000 clones, approximately 84% of which are singletons. The sequenced sample was PBMCs, obtained around atezolizumab (anti-PD-L1) treatment. All receptors come from a man aged 70 or older with urothelial cancer. CDR3s include the opening cysteine and the closing phenylalanine or tryptophan. The order of the fields is CDR3 DNA, CDR3 protein, clone size, J gene, V gene, D gene. The D gene is left open where the match is weak. The listing skips clone size in some rows; elsewhere it reads once, few, many or a size class.

cdr3_nt: TGTGCCAGCAGGCGGGTAGGCTACACCTTC; cdr3_aa: CASRRVGYTF; clone_size: medium-sized; j_call: TRBJ1-2; v_call: TRBV2; d_call: .
cdr3_nt: TGTGCCAGCTCGCGCGGACAGGGGATTCAGCCCCAGCATTTT; cdr3_aa: CASSRGQGIQPQHF; clone_size: .; j_call: TRBJ1-5; v_call: TRBV18; d_call: TRBD1
cdr3_nt: TGTGCCAGCAGTGAGGGGGGGAATTTTGGAGACGAGCAGTACTTC; cdr3_aa: CASSEGGNFGDEQYF; clone_size: .; j_call: TRBJ2-7; v_call: TRBV2; d_call: TRBD2
cdr3_nt: TGTGCCAGCAGTACGACAGGGGGCGGCGGACCCTACGAGCAGTACTTC; cdr3_aa: CASSTTGGGGPYEQYF; clone_size: .; j_call: TRBJ2-7; v_call: TRBV28; d_call: TRBD1
cdr3_nt: TGTGCCAGCAGCTTGACAGGGTCCTACAATGAGCAGTTCTTC; cdr3_aa: CASSLTGSYNEQFF; clone_size: .; j_call: TRBJ2-1; v_call: TRBV7-8; d_call: TRBD1
cdr3_nt: TGCGCCAGCAGCCGGGGACAGGGAGGAGACGAGCAGTACTTC; cdr3_aa: CASSRGQGGDEQYF; clone_size: .; j_call: TRBJ2-7; v_call: TRBV4-1; d_call: TRBD1
cdr3_nt: TGTGCCAGCATAGGGGGGGAGGACTATGGCTACACCTTC; cdr3_aa: CASIGGEDYGYTF; clone_size: .; j_call: TRBJ1-2; v_call: TRBV5-6; d_call: .
cdr3_nt: TGTGCCAGCACCAGAGGACTAGCCGCGATCGCAGATACGCAGTATTTT; cdr3_aa: CASTRGLAAIADTQYF; clone_size: .; j_call: TRBJ2-3; v_call: TRBV10-3; d_call: TRBD2
cdr3_nt: TGTGCCAGCAGCCAAACAGGACTAGCAGATTACAATGAGCAGTTCTTC; cdr3_aa: CASSQTGLADYNEQFF; clone_size: few; j_call: TRBJ2-1; v_call: TRBV16; d_call: TRBD2
cdr3_nt: TGCGCCAGCAGCCAGGGGGGGGAGACTGAAAAACTGTTTTTT; cdr3_aa: CASSQGGETEKLFF; clone_size: .; j_call: TRBJ1-4; v_call: TRBV4-1; d_call: .
cdr3_nt: TGTGCCAGCAGTGCCGGGGGAAAGCCCTACGAGCAGTACTTC; cdr3_aa: CASSAGGKPYEQYF; clone_size: .; j_call: TRBJ2-7; v_call: TRBV11-1; d_call: .
cdr3_nt: TGTGCCAGCAGTGAATGGGAGTTCGAGCAGTACTTC; cdr3_aa: CASSEWEFEQYF; clone_size: .; j_call: TRBJ2-7; v_call: TRBV25-1; d_call: .
cdr3_nt: TGTGCCAGCAGCTCGACAGGGGGCGAGGGAGAGACCCAGTACTTC; cdr3_aa: CASSSTGGEGETQYF; clone_size: .; j_call: TRBJ2-5; v_call: TRBV5-4; d_call: TRBD1
cdr3_nt: TGTGCCAGCGGACAGTTTGGCTACACCTTC; cdr3_aa: CASGQFGYTF; clone_size: .; j_call: TRBJ1-2; v_call: TRBV2; d_call: .